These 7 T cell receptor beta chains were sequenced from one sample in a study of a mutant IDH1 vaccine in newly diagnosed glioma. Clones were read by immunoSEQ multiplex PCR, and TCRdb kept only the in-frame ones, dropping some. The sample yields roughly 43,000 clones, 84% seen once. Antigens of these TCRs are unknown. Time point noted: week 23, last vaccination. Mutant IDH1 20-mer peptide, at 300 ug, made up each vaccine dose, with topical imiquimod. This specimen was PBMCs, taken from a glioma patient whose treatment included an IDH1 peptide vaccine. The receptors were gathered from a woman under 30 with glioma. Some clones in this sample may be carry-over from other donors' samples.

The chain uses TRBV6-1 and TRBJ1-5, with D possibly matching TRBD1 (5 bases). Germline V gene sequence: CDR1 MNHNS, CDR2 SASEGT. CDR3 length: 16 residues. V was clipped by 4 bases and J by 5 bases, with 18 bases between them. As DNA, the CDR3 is TGTGCCAGCAGTGGTGGGACGGAGAATTATTATCAGCCCCAGCATTTT. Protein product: CASSGGTENYYQPQHF.

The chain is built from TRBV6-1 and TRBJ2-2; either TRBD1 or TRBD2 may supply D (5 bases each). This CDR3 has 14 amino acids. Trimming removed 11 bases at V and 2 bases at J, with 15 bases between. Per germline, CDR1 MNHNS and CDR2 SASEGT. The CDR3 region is CAASRGVNTGELFF. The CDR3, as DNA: TGTGCCGCGTCGAGGGGAGTAAACACCGGGGAGCTGTTTTTT.

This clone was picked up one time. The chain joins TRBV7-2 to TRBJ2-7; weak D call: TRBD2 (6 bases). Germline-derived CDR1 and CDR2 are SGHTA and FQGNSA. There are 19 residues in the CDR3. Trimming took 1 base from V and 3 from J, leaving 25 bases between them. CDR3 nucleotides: TGTGCCAGCAGCTTAGGCGGGGTCATAGGGGCTGCGAATTACTACGAGCAGTACTTC. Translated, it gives CASSLGGVIGAANYYEQYF.

The CDR3 reads CASSFIGGETQYF. DNA of the CDR3: TGTGCCAGCAGCTTCATCGGGGGAGAGACCCAGTACTTC. The V call is TRBV11-3, the J call TRBJ2-5; D perhaps matches TRBD2 (6 bases). CDR3 length: 13 amino acids. Germline CDR1 is SGHNT and CDR2 is YENEEA. V was clipped by 3 bases and J by 4 bases, with 9 bases between them.

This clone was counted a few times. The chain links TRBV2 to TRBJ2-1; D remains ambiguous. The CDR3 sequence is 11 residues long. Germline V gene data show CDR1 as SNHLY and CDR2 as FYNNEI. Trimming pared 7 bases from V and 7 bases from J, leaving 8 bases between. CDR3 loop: CASTSANEQFF. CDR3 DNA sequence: TGTGCCAGCACGAGCGCTAATGAGCAGTTCTTC.

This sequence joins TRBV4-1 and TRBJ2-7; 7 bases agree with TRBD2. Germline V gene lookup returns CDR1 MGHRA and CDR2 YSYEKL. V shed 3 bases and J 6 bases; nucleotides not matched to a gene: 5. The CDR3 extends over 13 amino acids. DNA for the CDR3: TGCGCCAGCAGCCAGGGAGGGCTTAGCGAGCAGTACTTC. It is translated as CASSQGGLSEQYF.

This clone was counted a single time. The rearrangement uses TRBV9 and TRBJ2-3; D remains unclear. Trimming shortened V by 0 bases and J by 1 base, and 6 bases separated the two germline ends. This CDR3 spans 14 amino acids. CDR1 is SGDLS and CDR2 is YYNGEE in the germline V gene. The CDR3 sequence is CASSVASGTDTQYF. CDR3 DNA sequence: TGTGCCAGCAGCGTAGCCAGCGGCACAGATACGCAGTATTTT.